This T cell receptor beta chain was recorded in a study of T-cell memory formation after mild COVID-19. From the 5' RACE reads, TCRdb called clonotypes with MiXCR, one entry per CDR3 protein. The repertoire holds 300,000 to 350,000 distinct CDR3 sequences, with over 10% as singletons. The CDR3 has 11 residues. CDR1 is SEHNR, CDR2 FQNEAQ, per germline (reference sequence). Trimming took off 11 bases at V and 4 bases at J, with 10 bases between the two ends. The receptor was derived from a man younger than 35 who had mild COVID-19 (a few samples of this study predate the infection). Cell type and time point are not known. The sequencing input was PBMCs or a T cell subset sorted from them (not recorded which). The chain links TRBV7-9 to TRBJ2-3; D is unclear. As DNA, the CDR3 is TGTGCCTCCAGGAAGTCAGATACGCAGTATTTT. Its protein product is CASRKSDTQYF. The variable domain in full, completed from reference TRBV7-9 and TRBJ2-3, reads DTGVSQNPRHKITKRGQNVTFRCDPISEHNRLYWYRQTLGQGPEFLTYFQNEAQLEKSRLLSDRFSAERPKGSFSTLEIQRTEQGDSAMYLCASRKSDTQYFGPGTRLTVL.